The 20 T cell receptor beta chains listed next were all sequenced from one sample in a study of cytomegalovirus exposure and HLA in healthy donors. The PCR made use of 60 Vbeta and 13 Jbeta primers. Sequenced by immunoSEQ multiplex PCR; TCRdb stores in-frame clones only, minus some. The sample includes 35,000 or so clones, roughly 76% of them seen just once. Specimen: PBMCs. The receptors stem from a middle-aged woman in good health and CMV-seronegative.

The chain couples TRBV2 to TRBJ2-5; the D gene is possibly TRBD1 (5 bases). V gave up 3 bases and J gave up 3 bases, with 8 bases separating them. The CDR3 contains 13 residues. From germline, CDR1 is SNHLY and CDR2 FYNNEI. CDR3 coding DNA: TGTGCCAGCAGTGACCGCAGGGAAGAGACCCAGTACTTC. Protein: CASSDRREETQYF.

CDR3 DNA: TGTGCCAGCAGCTTGATTTCAGGGGCGAATGAGCAGTTCTTC. Protein sequence: CASSLISGANEQFF. The genes are TRBV5-4 and TRBJ2-1, with a weak D call TRBD1 (6 bases). This CDR3 spans 14 amino acids. The germline V gene encodes CDR1 SGHNT and CDR2 YYREEE (reference sequence). Trimming pared 1 base from V and 7 bases from J, leaving 12 bases between.

Comments on this clone: The germline gene is not matched at one end of the junction; a read error may be the cause. The chain combines TRBV27 with TRBJ1-5; no definite D call. The CDR3 sequence is 14 residues long. Germline-derived CDR1 and CDR2 are MNHEY and SMNVEV (reference sequence). The CDR3 region is CASSLLFSDQPQHF. DNA of the CDR3: TGTGCCAGCAGTTTACTGTTTAGCGATCAGCCCCAGCATTTT.

The rearrangement links TRBV10-3 to TRBJ2-5; a weak D match, TRBD2 (6 bases). The CDR3 runs 15 residues. The germline V and J ends were trimmed by 3 bases and 4 bases, with 15 bases remaining between them. Germline CDR1 ENHRY, CDR2 SYGVKD. Written as DNA, the CDR3 is TGTGCCATCAGTGAAGGGGCGGCTAGCGCAGAGACCCAGTACTTC. Its translation is CAISEGAASAETQYF.

The gene calls are TRBV27 and TRBJ2-3; D is unclear. The CDR3 length is 16 residues. V was shortened by 3 bases and J by 4 bases, with 17 bases between the two germline ends. Germline assignment: CDR1 MNHEY and CDR2 SMNVEV (reference sequence). CDR3 sequence reads: CASSFQFEISPDTQYF. CDR3 nucleotides: TGTGCCAGCAGTTTCCAGTTTGAAATTAGCCCAGATACGCAGTATTTT.

J is TRBJ1-4 and V is TRBV2; maybe TRBD1 (5 bases). The CDR3 is 16 residues long. The germline V gene encodes CDR1 SNHLY and CDR2 FYNNEI. The V gene lost 4 bases and the J gene lost 3 bases, with 15 bases spanning the gap. The CDR3 nucleotides are TGTGCCAGCAGTGTAAAGGGGCGCATATCTAATGAAAAACTGTTTTTT. Protein sequence: CASSVKGRISNEKLFF.

V and J are TRBV25-1 and TRBJ1-2; D is undetermined. From germline, CDR1 is MGHDK and CDR2 SYGVNS. This CDR3 comprises 13 residues. With 2 bases removed from V and 4 bases from J, the gap between germline ends came to 8 bases. The CDR3 here is CASSEQDFYGYTF. CDR3 nucleotide sequence: TGTGCCAGCAGTGAACAGGATTTCTATGGCTACACCTTC.

There are a few counts of this clone. The chain employs TRBV6-1 and TRBJ2-2, with a tentative D call TRBD1 (6 bases). This CDR3 region has 14 residues. Trimming took 4 bases from V and 3 from J, leaving 9 bases between them. Germline V gene data show CDR1 as MNHNS and CDR2 as SASEGT. The DNA for the CDR3 is TGTGCCAGCAGTGGGACAGCCTACACCGGGGAGCTGTTTTTT. Residues: CASSGTAYTGELFF.

V usage is TRBV5-1 and J usage is TRBJ2-3, with D possibly being TRBD2 (6 bases). The V end was cut by 5 bases, the J end by 0 bases, with 13 bases between. Germline V gives CDR1 SGHRS, CDR2 YFSETQ. The CDR3 extends over 15 amino acids. The CDR3 protein is CASRPGAGSTDTQYF. CDR3 DNA: TGCGCCAGCAGGCCAGGAGCGGGTAGCACAGATACGCAGTATTTT.

The V and J genes are TRBV4-3 and TRBJ1-2, with D uncertain. Trimming pared 0 bases from V and 3 bases from J, leaving 8 bases between. CDR1 is LGHNA, CDR2 YSLEER, per germline. CDR3 length: 14 amino acids. DNA of the CDR3: TGCGCCAGCAGCCAAGATTCGGACTACTATGGCTACACCTTC. Its protein is CASSQDSDYYGYTF.

The V call is TRBV9, the J call TRBJ2-5; weak D call: TRBD1 (5 bases). The CDR3 contains 14 residues. V was pared by 0 bases and J by 5 bases, with 11 bases between. CDR1 is SGDLS, CDR2 YYNGEE, per germline. CDR3 residues: CASSVEAGRETQYF. The CDR3 nucleotides are TGTGCCAGCAGCGTAGAGGCAGGGCGGGAGACCCAGTACTTC.

This clone was seen a handful of times. The chain recombines TRBV4-1 with TRBJ1-1; 7 nucleotides line up with TRBD1. The germline V gene has CDR1 MGHRA and CDR2 YSYEKL. This CDR3 has 15 amino acids. With V trimmed by 4 bases and J by 1 base, 6 bases remained unmatched. CDR3 amino acids: CASSPRTGRNTEAFF. DNA for the CDR3: TGCGCCAGCAGCCCCCGGACAGGCAGGAACACTGAAGCTTTCTTT.

This rearrangement joins TRBV29-1 to TRBJ1-1; possibly TRBD1 for D (5 bases). The germline V gene encodes CDR1 SQVTM and CDR2 ANQGSEA. There are 18 residues in the CDR3. With 4 bases removed from V and 5 bases from J, the gap between germline ends came to 29 bases. The CDR3 region is CSVVSWTGLPLEGTEAFF. In DNA form, the CDR3 reads TGCAGCGTTGTCTCGTGGACGGGACTACCCCTGGAGGGGACTGAAGCTTTCTTT.

The chain carries TRBV4-2 and TRBJ2-2, with 8 positions matching TRBD2. V dropped 0 bases and J dropped 3; count of bases not matched to a gene: 6. Germline lookup yields CDR1 LGHNA and CDR2 YNFKEQ. The CDR3 is made up of 17 amino acids. The CDR3: CASSQEGSGAYTGELFF. Here the CDR3 DNA reads TGTGCCAGCAGCCAAGAAGGTAGCGGGGCGTACACCGGGGAGCTGTTTTTT.

The J gene is TRBJ1-2, the V gene TRBV6-5; 8 nucleotides match TRBD1. The CDR3 totals 13 residues. Per the germline V gene, CDR1 is MNHEY and CDR2 is SVGAGI. V lost 6 bases and J lost 7; bases outside the gene matches: 7. CDR3 sequence reads: CASRTQGAGGYTF. CDR3 in DNA: TGTGCCAGCAGGACCCAGGGGGCGGGTGGCTACACCTTC.

This rearrangement joins TRBV5-1 to TRBJ2-1; D is perhaps TRBD1 (6 bases). The CDR3 extends over 16 amino acids. V was pared by 4 bases and J by 0 bases, with 14 bases between. From germline, CDR1 is SGHRS and CDR2 YFSETQ. CDR3 DNA sequence: TGCGCCAGCAGCCCCATGGGGGCCCCCTCCTACAATGAGCAGTTCTTC. This sequence encodes CASSPMGAPSYNEQFF.

V and J are TRBV7-3 and TRBJ2-2; D unresolved. Germline CDR1 is SGHTA and CDR2 is FQGTGA. The CDR3 runs to 16 residues. V lost 4 bases to trimming and J lost 1 base, with 13 bases between them. Written as DNA, the CDR3 is TGTGCCAGCAGCTCCCTAATTGCCCAGAACACCGGGGAGCTGTTTTTT. The encoded protein is CASSSLIAQNTGELFF. Drawing the rest from reference TRBV7-3 and TRBJ2-2, the complete variable domain is GAGVSQTPSNKVTEKGKYVELRCDPISGHTALYWYRQSLGQGPEFLIYFQGTGAADDSGLPNDRFFAVRPEGSVSTLKIQRTERGDSAVYLCASSSLIAQNTGELFFGEGSRLTVL.

This chain connects TRBV28 to TRBJ2-1, with TRBD1 matching 8 bases. The CDR3 runs 16 residues. V lost 6 bases and J lost 1; bases outside the gene matches: 8. CDR1 and CDR2 from the germline V gene are MDHEN and SYDVKM. The DNA for the CDR3 is TGTGCCAGCAGCGGAGGGGGGACAGGATCCTACAATGAGCAGTTCTTC. Amino acid sequence: CASSGGGTGSYNEQFF.

The chain recombines TRBV11-2 with TRBJ1-5; 8 bases match TRBD1. From germline, CDR1 is SGHAT and CDR2 FQNNGV. With V trimmed by 4 bases and J by 5 bases, 7 bases remained unmatched. CDR3 length: 15 amino acids. The chain's CDR3 is CASSYAGGADQPQHF. The CDR3 DNA reads TGTGCCAGCAGCTACGCAGGGGGCGCCGATCAGCCCCAGCATTTT.

This clone was observed a single time. This rearrangement joins TRBV6-1 to TRBJ1-2, with D possibly TRBD1 on 6 matching bases. Germline V gene data show CDR1 as MNHNS and CDR2 as SASEGT. This CDR3 region has 14 residues. Deletions cut 6 bases from V and 6 bases from J, with 17 bases between. The chain's CDR3 is CASSVGQSKDGYTF. The CDR3 bases are TGTGCCAGCAGCGTAGGACAGTCAAAGGATGGCTACACCTTC.